A selection of T cell receptor beta chains follows, all from one sample in a study of T cell responses to AZD1222 COVID-19 vaccine. The repertoire was sequenced with immunoSEQ multiplex PCR; TCRdb's copy has only in-frame clones and lacks some. This repertoire shows 150,000 to 200,000 clones, 90% to 95% found once; its top ten account for approximately 5.5%. Material: peripheral blood, obtained 28 days after the second AZD1222 dose. Source of these receptors: an adult who received the AZD1222 COVID-19 vaccine. Each CDR3 is given with its conserved first and last residue. D genes are given only for firm matches. Where a row states a size, it is once, few, many or the class of an expanded clone; other rows omit it.

>-|TRBV11-1|TRBJ2-1|-
TGTGCCAGCAGCTTAAGGGGGAATACGGTCGGGCAGTTCTTC
CASSLRGNTVGQFF
>-|TRBV2|TRBJ2-5|-
TGTGCCAGCAGTCAGGAGTTCCAAGAGACCCAGTACTTC
CASSQEFQETQYF
>-|TRBV7-8|TRBJ1-5|few
TGTGCCAGCAGCCCGGGGCGCTTAAGGGTTCAGCCCCAGCATTTT
CASSPGRLRVQPQHF
>-|TRBV12-3/TRBV12-4|TRBJ1-5|once
TGTGCCAGCAGTTTTGGGGAGCAGCCCCAGCATTTT
CASSFGEQPQHF
>-|TRBV5-1|TRBJ2-3|-
TGCGCCAGCAGCTCAACCGGGGAGTTTTACGGGGACACAGATACGCAGTATTTT
CASSSTGEFYGDTDTQYF
>TRBD1|TRBV25-1|TRBJ1-4|-
TGTGCCAGCAGGGGGGACAGGTCTAATGAAAAACTGTTTTTT
CASRGDRSNEKLFF
>TRBD2|TRBV2|TRBJ2-5|-
TGTGCCAGCCAGTCCTCTAGCGGGAGTGGGGAGACCCAGTACTTC
CASQSSSGSGETQYF
>-|TRBV25-1|TRBJ2-1|-
TGTGCCAGCAGCGGGGGTGAGCAGTTCTTC
CASSGGEQFF
>TRBD1|TRBV7-2|TRBJ1-2|-
TGTGCCAGCAGCTTAGCCCGGACAGGGGGCGATGGCTACACCTTC
CASSLARTGGDGYTF
>-|TRBV7-2|TRBJ2-1|-
TGTGCCAGCAGCCCGGCGCGAGTCCGGTACAATGAGCAGTTCTTC
CASSPARVRYNEQFF
>-|TRBV7-9|TRBJ1-1|-
TGTGCCAGCAGAGGGGACACCGAGAACACTGAAGCTTTCTTT
CASRGDTENTEAFF
>TRBD2|TRBV4-2|TRBJ2-3|-
TGTGCCAGCAGCAAAGGCCCTAGCGGGAGCATCGATACGCAGTATTTT
CASSKGPSGSIDTQYF
>TRBD1|TRBV3-1/TRBV3-2|TRBJ2-3|-
TGTGCCAGCAGCCAAGTAGCGACAGGGCTGAATACGCAGTATTTT
CASSQVATGLNTQYF
>-|TRBV4-3|TRBJ1-2|-
TGCGCCAGCAGCCAAGGGCGAAGGTTAATGAGTGGCTACACCTTC
CASSQGRRLMSGYTF